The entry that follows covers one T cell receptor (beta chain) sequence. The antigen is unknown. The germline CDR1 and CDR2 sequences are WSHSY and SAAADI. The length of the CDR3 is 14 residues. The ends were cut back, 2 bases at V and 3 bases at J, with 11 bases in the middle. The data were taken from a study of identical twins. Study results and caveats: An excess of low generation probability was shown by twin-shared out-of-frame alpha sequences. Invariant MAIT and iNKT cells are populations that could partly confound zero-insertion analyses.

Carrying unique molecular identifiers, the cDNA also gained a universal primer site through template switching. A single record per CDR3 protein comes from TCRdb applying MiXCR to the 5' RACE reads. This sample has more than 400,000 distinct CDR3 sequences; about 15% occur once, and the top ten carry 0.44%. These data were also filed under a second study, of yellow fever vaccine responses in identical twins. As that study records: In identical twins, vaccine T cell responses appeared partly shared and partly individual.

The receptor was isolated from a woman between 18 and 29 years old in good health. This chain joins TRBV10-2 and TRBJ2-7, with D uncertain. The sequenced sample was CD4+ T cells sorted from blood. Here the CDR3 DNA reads TGCGCCAGCAGTGAGGGTGGCAGAGGCTACGAGCAGTACGTC. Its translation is CASSEGGRGYEQYV.